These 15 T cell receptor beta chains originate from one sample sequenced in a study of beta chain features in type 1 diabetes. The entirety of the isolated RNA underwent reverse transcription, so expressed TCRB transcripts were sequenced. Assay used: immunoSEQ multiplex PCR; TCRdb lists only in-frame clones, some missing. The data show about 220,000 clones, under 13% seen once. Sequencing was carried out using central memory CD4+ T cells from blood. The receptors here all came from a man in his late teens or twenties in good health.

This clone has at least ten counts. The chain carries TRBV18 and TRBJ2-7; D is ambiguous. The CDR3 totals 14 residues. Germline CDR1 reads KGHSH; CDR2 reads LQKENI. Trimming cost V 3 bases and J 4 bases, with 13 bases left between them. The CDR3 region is CASSPQLSEYEQYF. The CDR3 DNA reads TGTGCCAGCTCACCTCAACTATCGGAGTACGAGCAGTACTTC.

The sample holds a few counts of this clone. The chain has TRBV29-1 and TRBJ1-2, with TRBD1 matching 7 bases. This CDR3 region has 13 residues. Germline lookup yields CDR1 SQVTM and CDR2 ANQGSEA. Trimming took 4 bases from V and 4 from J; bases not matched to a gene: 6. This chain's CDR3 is CSVVEGASYGYTF. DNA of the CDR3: TGCAGCGTTGTGGAGGGGGCAAGCTATGGCTACACCTTC.

CDR3 sequence (DNA): TGTGCCAGTTGTGCGGGACACGCGGGTTACAATGAGCAGTTCTTC. This translates into CASCAGHAGYNEQFF. This chain joins TRBV19 and TRBJ2-1; perhaps D is TRBD1 or TRBD2 (6 bases each). Trimming shortened V by 8 bases and J by 4 bases, and 18 bases separated the two germline ends. CDR1 and CDR2 from the germline V gene are LNHDA and SQIVND (reference sequence). The length of the CDR3 is 15 residues.

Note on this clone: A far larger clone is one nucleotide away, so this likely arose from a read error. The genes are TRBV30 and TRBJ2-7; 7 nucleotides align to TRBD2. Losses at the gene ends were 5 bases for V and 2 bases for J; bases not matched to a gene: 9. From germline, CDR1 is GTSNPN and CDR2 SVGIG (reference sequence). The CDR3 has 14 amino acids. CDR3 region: CAWGSGRVPYEQYF. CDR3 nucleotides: TGTGCCTGGGGTAGCGGGCGCGTACCCTACGAGCAGTACTTC.

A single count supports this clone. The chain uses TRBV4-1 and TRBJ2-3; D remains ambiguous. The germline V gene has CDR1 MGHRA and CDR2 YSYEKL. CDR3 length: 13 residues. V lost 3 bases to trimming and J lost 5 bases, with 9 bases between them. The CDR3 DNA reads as TGCGCCAGCAGCCACCCTTTAGGAGATACGCAGTATTTT. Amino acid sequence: CASSHPLGDTQYF.

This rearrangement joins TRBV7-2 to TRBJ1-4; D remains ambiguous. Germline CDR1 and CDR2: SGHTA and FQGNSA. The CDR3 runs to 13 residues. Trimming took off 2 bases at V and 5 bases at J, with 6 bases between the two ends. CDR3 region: CASSLNRNEKLFF. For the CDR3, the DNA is TGTGCCAGCAGCTTAAATCGAAATGAAAAACTGTTTTTT.

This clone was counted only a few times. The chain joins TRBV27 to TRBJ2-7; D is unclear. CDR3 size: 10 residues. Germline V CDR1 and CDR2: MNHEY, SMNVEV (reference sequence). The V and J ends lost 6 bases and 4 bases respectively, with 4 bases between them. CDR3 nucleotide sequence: TGTGCCAGCAGAATATACGAGCAGTACTTC. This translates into CASRIYEQYF.

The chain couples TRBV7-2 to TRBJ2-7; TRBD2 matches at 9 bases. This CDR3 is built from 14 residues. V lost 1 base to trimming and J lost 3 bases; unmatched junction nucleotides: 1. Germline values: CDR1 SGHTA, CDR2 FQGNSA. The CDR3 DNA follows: TGTGCCAGCAGCTTAGTAGCGGGAGTCTACGAGCAGTACTTC. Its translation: CASSLVAGVYEQYF.

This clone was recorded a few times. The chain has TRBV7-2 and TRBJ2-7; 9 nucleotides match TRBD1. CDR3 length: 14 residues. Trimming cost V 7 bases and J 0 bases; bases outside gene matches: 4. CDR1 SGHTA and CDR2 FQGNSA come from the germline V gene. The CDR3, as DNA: TGTGCCAGCAAAAGGACAGGGGCCTCCTACGAGCAGTACTTC. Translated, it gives CASKRTGASYEQYF.

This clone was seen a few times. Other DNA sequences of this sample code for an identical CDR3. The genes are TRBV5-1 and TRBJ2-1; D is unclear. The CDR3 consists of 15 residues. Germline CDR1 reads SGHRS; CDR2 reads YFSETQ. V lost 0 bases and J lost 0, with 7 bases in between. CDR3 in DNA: TGCGCCAGCAGCTTGGACTGGAGCTCCTACAATGAGCAGTTCTTC. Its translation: CASSLDWSSYNEQFF.

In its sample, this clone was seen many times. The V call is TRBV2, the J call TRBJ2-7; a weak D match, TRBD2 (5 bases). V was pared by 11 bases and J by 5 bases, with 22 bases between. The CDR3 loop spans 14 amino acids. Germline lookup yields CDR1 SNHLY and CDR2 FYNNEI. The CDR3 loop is CAERSDGIGDEQYF. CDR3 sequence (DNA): TGTGCCGAAAGATCGGACGGGATCGGCGACGAGCAGTACTTC.

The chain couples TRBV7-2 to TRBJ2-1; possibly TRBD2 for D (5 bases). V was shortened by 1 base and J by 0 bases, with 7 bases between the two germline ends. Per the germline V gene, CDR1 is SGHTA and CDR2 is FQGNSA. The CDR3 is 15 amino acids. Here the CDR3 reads CASSLDGNSYNEQFF. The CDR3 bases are TGTGCCAGCAGCTTAGACGGGAACTCCTACAATGAGCAGTTCTTC.

The CDR3 spells CSVEELVGANGYTF. Written as DNA, the CDR3 is TGCAGCGTTGAAGAACTGGTAGGGGCGAATGGCTACACCTTC. The chain is built from TRBV29-1 and TRBJ1-2, with TRBD1 as a possible D gene (5 bases). Germline V gives CDR1 SQVTM, CDR2 ANQGSEA. Trimming pared 0 bases from V and 6 bases from J, leaving 14 bases between. The CDR3 has 14 amino acids.

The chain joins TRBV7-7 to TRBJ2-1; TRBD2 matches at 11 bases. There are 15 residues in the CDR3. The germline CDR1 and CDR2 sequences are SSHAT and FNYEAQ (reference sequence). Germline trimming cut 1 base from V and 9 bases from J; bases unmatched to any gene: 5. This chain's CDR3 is CASSLDSGRGSEQFF. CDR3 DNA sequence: TGTGCCAGCAGCTTAGATAGCGGGAGGGGTAGTGAGCAGTTCTTC.

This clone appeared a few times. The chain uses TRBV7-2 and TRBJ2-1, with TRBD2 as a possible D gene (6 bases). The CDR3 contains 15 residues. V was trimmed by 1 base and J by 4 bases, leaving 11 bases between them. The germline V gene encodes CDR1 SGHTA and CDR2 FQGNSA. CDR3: CASSLVASEYNEQFF. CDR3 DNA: TGTGCCAGCAGCTTAGTGGCTAGCGAGTACAATGAGCAGTTCTTC.